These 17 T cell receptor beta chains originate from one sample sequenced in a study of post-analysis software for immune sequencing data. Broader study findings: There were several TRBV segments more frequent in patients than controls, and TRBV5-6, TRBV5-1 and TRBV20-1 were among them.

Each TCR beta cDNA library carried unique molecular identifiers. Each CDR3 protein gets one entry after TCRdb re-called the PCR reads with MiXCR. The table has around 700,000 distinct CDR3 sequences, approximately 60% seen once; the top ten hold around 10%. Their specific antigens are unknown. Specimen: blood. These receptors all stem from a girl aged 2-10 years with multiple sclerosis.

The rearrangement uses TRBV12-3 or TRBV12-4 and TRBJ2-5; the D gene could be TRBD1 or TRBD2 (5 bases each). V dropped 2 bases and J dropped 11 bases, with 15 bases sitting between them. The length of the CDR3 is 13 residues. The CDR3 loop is CASSLLGLGEQYF. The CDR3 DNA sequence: TGTGCCAGCAGTTTATTGGGGCTTGGGGAGCAGTACTTC.

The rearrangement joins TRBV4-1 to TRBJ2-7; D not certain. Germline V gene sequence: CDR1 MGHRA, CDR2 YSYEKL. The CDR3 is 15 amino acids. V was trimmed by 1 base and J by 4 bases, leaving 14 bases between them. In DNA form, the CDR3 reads TGCGCCAGCAGCCAAGGTAAACAAGGCTTGTACGAGCAGTACTTC. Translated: CASSQGKQGLYEQYF.

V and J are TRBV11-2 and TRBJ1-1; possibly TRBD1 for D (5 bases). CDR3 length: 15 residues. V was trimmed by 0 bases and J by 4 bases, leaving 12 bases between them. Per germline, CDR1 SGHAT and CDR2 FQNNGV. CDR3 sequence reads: CASSLDPGRSTEAFF. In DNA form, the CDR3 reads TGTGCCAGCAGCTTAGACCCAGGGCGGAGCACTGAAGCTTTCTTT.

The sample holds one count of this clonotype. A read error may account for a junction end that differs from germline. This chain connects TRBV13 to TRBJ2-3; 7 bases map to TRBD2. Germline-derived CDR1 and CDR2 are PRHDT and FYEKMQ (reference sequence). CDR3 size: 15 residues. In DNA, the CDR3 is TGTGCCAGCAGCTTAAAGACTAGCAGCACAGATACGAAGTATTTT. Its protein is CASSLKTSSTDTKYF.

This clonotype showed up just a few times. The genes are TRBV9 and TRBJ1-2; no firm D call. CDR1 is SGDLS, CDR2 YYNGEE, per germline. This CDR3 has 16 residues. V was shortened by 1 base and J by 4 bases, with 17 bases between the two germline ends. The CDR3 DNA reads TGTGCCAGCAGCGTAATGGATATCTCCCTCGGCTATGGCTACACCTTC. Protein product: CASSVMDISLGYGYTF. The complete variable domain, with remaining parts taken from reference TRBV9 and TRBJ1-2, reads DSGVTQTPKHLITATGQRVTLRCSPRSGDLSVYWYQQSLDQGLQFLIQYYNGEERAKGNILERFSAQQFPDLHSELNLSSLELGDSALYFCASSVMDISLGYGYTFGSGTRLTVV.

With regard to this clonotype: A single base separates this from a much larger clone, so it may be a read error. CDR3 DNA sequence: TGCAGCGTTCGGGACGGACAAGAGACCCAGTTCTTC. Encoded protein: CSVRDGQETQFF. The genes are TRBV29-1 and TRBJ2-5; D possibly uses TRBD1 or TRBD2 (5 bases each). TRBJ2-1 explains the end of the DNA better; the J call may be wrong. There are 12 residues in the CDR3. CDR1 and CDR2 from the germline V gene are SQVTM and ANQGSEA.

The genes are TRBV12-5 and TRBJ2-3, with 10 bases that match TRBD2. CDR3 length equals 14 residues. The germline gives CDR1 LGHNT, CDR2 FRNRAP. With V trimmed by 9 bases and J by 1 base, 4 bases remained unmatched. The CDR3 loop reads CARTLAGGTDTQYF. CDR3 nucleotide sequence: TGTGCTAGAACCCTAGCGGGGGGCACAGATACGCAGTATTTT.

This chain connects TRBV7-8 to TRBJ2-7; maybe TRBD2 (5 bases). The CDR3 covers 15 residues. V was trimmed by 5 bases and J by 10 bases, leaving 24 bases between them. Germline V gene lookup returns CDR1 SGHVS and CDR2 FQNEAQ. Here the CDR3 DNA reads TGTGCCAGCAGCCGGACTGGCACTCCAATTTGGGCCCAGTACTTC. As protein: CASSRTGTPIWAQYF.

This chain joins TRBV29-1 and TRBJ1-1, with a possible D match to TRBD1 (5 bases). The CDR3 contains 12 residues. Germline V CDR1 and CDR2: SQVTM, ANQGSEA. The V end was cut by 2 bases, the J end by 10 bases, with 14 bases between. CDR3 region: CSVESGDGIAFF. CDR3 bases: TGCAGCGTTGAATCGGGGGACGGGATAGCTTTCTTT.

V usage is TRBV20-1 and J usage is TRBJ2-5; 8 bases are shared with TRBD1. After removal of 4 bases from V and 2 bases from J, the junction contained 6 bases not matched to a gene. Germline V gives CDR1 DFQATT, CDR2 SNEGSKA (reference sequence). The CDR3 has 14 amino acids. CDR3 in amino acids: CSANTGGRQETQYF. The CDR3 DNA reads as TGCAGTGCTAATACAGGGGGGAGGCAAGAGACCCAGTACTTC.

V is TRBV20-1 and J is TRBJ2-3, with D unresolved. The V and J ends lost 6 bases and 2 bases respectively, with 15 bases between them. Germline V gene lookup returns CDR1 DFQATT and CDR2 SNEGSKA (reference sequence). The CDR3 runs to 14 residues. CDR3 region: CSAPRPGLTDTQYF. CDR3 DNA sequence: TGCAGTGCCCCCCGGCCGGGTCTCACAGATACGCAGTATTTT.

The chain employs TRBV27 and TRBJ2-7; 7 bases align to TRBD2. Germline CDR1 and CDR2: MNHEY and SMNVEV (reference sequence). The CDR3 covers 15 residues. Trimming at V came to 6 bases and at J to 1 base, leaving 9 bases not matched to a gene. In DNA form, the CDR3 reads TGTGCCAGCAGAGGAGTAAAGCGGGATTCCTACGAGCAGTACTTC. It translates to CASRGVKRDSYEQYF.

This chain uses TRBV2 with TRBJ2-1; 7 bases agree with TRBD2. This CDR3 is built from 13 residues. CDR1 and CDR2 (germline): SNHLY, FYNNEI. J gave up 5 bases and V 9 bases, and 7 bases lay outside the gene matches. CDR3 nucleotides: TGTGCCAGTAACTTGCGGGGGAACAATGAGCAGTTCTTC. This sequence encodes CASNLRGNNEQFF.

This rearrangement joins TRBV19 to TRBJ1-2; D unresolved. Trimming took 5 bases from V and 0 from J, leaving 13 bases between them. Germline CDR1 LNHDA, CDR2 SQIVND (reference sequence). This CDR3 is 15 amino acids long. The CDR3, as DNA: TGTGCCAGTAGTTCCTGGACGGAAGCTAACTATGGCTACACCTTC. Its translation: CASSSWTEANYGYTF.

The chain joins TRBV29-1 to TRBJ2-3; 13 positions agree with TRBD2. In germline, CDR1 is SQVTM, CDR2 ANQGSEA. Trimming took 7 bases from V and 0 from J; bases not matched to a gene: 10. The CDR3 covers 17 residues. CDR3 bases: TGCAGCGGCTCCGGGACTAGCGGGACGCCTAGCACAGATACGCAGTATTTT. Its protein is CSGSGTSGTPSTDTQYF.

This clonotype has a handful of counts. The CDR3 region has the DNA TGTGCCAGCAGCCTCGCCCGGACTAGGGATGAGCAGTTCTTC. This codes for CASSLARTRDEQFF. This chain joins TRBV11-2 and TRBJ2-1; 7 bases line up with TRBD2. This CDR3 region has 14 residues. The V segment lost 5 bases and the J segment 8 bases; nucleotides outside the gene matches: 9. Looked up from germline, CDR1 is SGHAT and CDR2 is FQNNGV.

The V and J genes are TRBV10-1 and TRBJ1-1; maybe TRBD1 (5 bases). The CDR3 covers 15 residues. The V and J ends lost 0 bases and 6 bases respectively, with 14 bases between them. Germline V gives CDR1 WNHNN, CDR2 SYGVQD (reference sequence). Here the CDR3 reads CASSESAGPSAEAFF. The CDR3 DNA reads TGCGCCAGCAGTGAGTCGGCAGGGCCGTCTGCTGAAGCTTTCTTT.